The present entry profiles one TCR beta chain with its context. What antigen it recognizes has not been identified. Base qualities were left out, and no much larger clone turns up one base away. These data belong to a study of blood T cells in healthy people across ages (dated by TCRdb to about 2015). In terms of the full investigation: Template switching captured roughly one uniquely barcoded TCR beta cDNA molecule per two T cells in model experiments. The study analyzed two additional independent replicas of 1 million unique cDNA reads from the same blood draw for two donors, one aged 18 to 30 and one aged 80 or older. The donors were divided into four age groups: young (average approximately 17 years), middle-aged (about 41), aged (about 60) and long-lived (approximately 74). To avoid experimental bias, donors of different ages were distributed randomly across sequencing lanes. Using deep sequencing normalized with unique cDNA molecular identifiers, the study measured how TCR beta repertoire diversity changes with age. The paper as a whole reports these results and caveats: Because donor CMV infection status was unknown, age-related changes in expanded clonotypes were potentially confounded. As age increased, observed TCR beta diversity per million T cells dropped in a roughly linear way, and a significant reduction was already evident by age approximately 40. Observed TCR beta diversity correlated strongly with the percentage of naive T cells measured by flow cytometry. Estimates of total diversity based on one million sequenced T cells were regarded as lower bounds and as underestimates. Because profiling used bulk unsorted PBMCs, naive and antigen-experienced compartments could not be compared conclusively. Compared with the aged group, more naive CD4+ T cells, fewer expanded clones and increased TCR diversity were shown by the long-lived group, suggesting age selection.

The donors were 40 or so Caucasian individuals from Russia, aged roughly 6 to 90 years, who were systemically healthy. Each donor gave around 9.5 milliliters of peripheral blood, collected into EDTA-treated Vacutainer tubes. PBMCs were isolated by Ficoll-Paque density-gradient centrifugation, with at least 6 million obtained per sample. Trizol reagent was used to extract total RNA from the PBMCs, yielding at least 5.5 micrograms per sample. For every donor, an aliquot of PBMCs went through flow cytometry to measure the percentages of naive CD45RAhigh/CD27high T cells. Libraries were built with 5' RACE. TCRdb records Illumina HiSeq 2500 as the sequencer. A second PCR of roughly 6 to 12 cycles was run with a J-beta primer mix and a sample-barcoded 5' primer. Each TCR beta cDNA molecule received a unique molecular identifier from a template-switch 5' adaptor carrying 12 random nucleotides. Each sample yielded at least 2.5 million CDR3-containing paired-end reads. The Mint cDNA synthesis kit, primed by a TRBC-specific oligonucleotide, was used to synthesize first-strand cDNA from all RNA. Following uracil-DNA glycosylase treatment, a first 18-cycle PCR with universal primers M1SS and BC2_uni_R was performed on all cDNA. The published analysis was carried out like this. Normalization of each sample was performed by random selection of 1 million high-quality reads, each carrying a distinct molecular identifier. Reads sharing molecular identifiers were discarded rather than binned into consensus sequences. MiTCR, set to a Q25 quality threshold and the strictest error-elimination algorithm, was used for CDR3 identification, clonotype clustering and error correction. Lower-bound total TCR beta diversity was estimated with a nonparametric unseen species model using Euler transformation. TCRdb ran its own pipeline on the public reads, namely fastp trimming at Q25 and MiXCR clone calling, and kept in-frame beta chains. A single entry per CDR3 protein holds the most common genes and DNA from its merged rows. These V and J calls rely on TCRdb rather than the paper's analysis. Recorded for this sample are 1.5 million to 2 million distinct CDR3 sequences; about 50% of them occurred a single time. The ten top clones hold 2.1% of the sample.

The germline V gene encodes CDR1 MGHDK and CDR2 SYGVNS. Spanning cysteine to phenylalanine, the CDR3 consists of 13 amino acids. Only the CDR3 part of the read is kept: 39 bases, read in frame from the first base. Compared with germline, V lacks 7 bases and J lacks 8 bases; bases without a gene match: 9. The sequenced material came from blood. The TCR sequence derives from a woman in her forties in good health. The chain uses TRBV25-1 and TRBJ2-3, with 7 central nucleotides matching TRBD2. In nucleotide form, the sequence is TGTGCCAGCACCCAGCCCGGGGGGTTTACGCAGTATTTT. Its coded protein is CASTQPGGFTQYF.